This T cell receptor beta chain originates from a study of OX40 agonist ivuxolimab in advanced cancers. Overall study findings and caveats: Which antigen the expanded peripheral T cells recognized is unknown. Several nonresponders also turned out to have low normalized T-cell clonal expansion.

With respect to this clone: Its antigen is not identified.

The data were produced by immunoSEQ multiplex PCR, yet TCRdb's version contains in-frame clones alone and is incomplete. The sample has about 50,000 clones, about 93% seen once. Germline lookup yields CDR1 SGDLS and CDR2 YYNGEE. The J segment lost 5 bases and the V segment lost 7 bases, leaving 5 bases of the junction unmatched. The length of the CDR3 is 14 residues. This clonotype was obtained from an adult with an advanced solid tumor such as melanoma, head and neck, liver or kidney cancer. The material sequenced was CD4+ or CD8+ T cells sorted from blood, taken in a trial of the OX40 agonist ivuxolimab. The chain combines TRBV9 with TRBJ2-2, with 10 bases aligning to TRBD1. The CDR3: CASRQGAGTGELFF. CDR3 DNA: TGTGCCAGCCGACAGGGGGCTGGGACCGGGGAGCTGTTTTTT.